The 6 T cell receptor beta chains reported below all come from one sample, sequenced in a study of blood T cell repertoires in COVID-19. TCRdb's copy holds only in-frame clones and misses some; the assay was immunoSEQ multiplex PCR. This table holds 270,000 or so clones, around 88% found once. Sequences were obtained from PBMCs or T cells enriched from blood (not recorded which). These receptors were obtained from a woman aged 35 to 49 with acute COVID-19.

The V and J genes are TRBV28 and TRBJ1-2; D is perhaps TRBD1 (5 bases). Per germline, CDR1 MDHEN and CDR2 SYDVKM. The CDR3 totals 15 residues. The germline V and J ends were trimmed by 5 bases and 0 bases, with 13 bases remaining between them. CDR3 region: CASSTWGFPNYGYTF. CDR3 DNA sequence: TGTGCCAGCAGTACTTGGGGCTTCCCTAACTATGGCTACACCTTC.

The CDR3 spells CASRWREHEQYF. For the CDR3, the DNA is TGTGCCAGCAGATGGAGGGAGCACGAGCAGTACTTC. This chain joins TRBV25-1 and TRBJ2-7; tentative D call: TRBD2 (6 bases). CDR1 is MGHDK, CDR2 SYGVNS, per germline. The CDR3 extends over 12 amino acids. With 6 bases removed from V and 5 bases from J, the gap between germline ends came to 11 bases.

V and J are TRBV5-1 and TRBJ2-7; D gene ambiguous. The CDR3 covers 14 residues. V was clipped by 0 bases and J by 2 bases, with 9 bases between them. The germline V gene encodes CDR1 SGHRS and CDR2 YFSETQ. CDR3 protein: CASSLGQLAYEQYF. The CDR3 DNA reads TGCGCCAGCAGCTTGGGGCAGCTAGCCTACGAGCAGTACTTC.

The CDR3 coding sequence is TGTGCCTGGGGTAGACTAGCGGGAGCCGGCGAGCAGTACGTC. Its translation is CAWGRLAGAGEQYV. The chain is built from TRBV30 and TRBJ2-7; 12 bases line up with TRBD2. The ends lost 5 bases at V and 6 bases at J; junction bases unmatched: 8. The CDR3 is 14 amino acids. Germline-derived CDR1 and CDR2 are GTSNPN and SVGIG (reference sequence).

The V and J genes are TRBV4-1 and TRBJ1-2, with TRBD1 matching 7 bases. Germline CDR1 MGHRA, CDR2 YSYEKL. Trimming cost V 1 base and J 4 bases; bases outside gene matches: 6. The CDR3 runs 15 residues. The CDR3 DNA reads TGCGCCAGCAGCCAAGTGAGGGGGCAGGGCTATGGCTACACCTTC. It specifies CASSQVRGQGYGYTF.

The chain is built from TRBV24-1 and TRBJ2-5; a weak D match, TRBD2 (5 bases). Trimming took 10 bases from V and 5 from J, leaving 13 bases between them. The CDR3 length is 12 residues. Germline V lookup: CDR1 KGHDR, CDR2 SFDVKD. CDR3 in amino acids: CATSSPGETQYF. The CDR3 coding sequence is TGTGCCACTTCCTCCCCGGGGGAGACCCAGTACTTC.